This section outlines one T cell receptor (beta chain) sequence together with its context. The germline V gene has CDR1 SNHLY and CDR2 FYNNEI. V lost 6 bases and J 7 bases, leaving 21 bases between the germline ends. The CDR3 extends over 15 amino acids. The sample comes from a study of OX40 agonist ivuxolimab in advanced cancers. The protocol was immunoSEQ multiplex PCR, while the TCRdb copy is restricted to in-frame clones and leaves out a portion. The data hold over 80,000 clones, with less than 90% observed a single time. This TCR came from an adult with an advanced solid tumor such as melanoma, head and neck, liver or kidney cancer. The source was CD4+ or CD8+ T cells sorted from blood, collected in a trial of the OX40 agonist ivuxolimab. This chain joins TRBV2 and TRBJ1-1; tentative D call: TRBD1 (5 bases). The CDR3 sequence: CASRSRGMRTGEAFF. In nucleotides, the CDR3 is TGTGCCAGCAGATCGCGGGGGATGAGAACGGGTGAAGCTTTCTTT.